A selection of T cell receptor beta chains follows, all from one sample in a study of T cells in Graves' hyperthyroidism and ophthalmopathy. TCRdb ran MiXCR on the multiplex PCR reads and lists one entry per CDR3 protein. The sample includes some 370,000 distinct CDR3 sequences, roughly 13% of them seen just once. The sample comprised blood. The origin of the receptors is a man aged 50 or older with Graves' ophthalmopathy. CDR3s include the opening cysteine and the closing phenylalanine or tryptophan. D genes are given only for firm matches. Size is omitted from some rows. Given values are once, few, many or a class for expanded clones.

V gene: TRBV5-1
D gene: -
clone size: -
J gene: TRBJ2-6
CDR3 DNA: TGCGCCAGCAGCTTGGTAGGGGAACAGGGCCTCTCTGGGGCCAACGTCCTGACTTTC
CDR3 protein: CASSLVGEQGLSGANVLTF

V gene: TRBV27
D gene: -
clone size: -
J gene: TRBJ2-7
CDR3 DNA: TGTGCCAGCCGGGCTTTTCTCTCCTACGAGCAGTACTTC
CDR3 protein: CASRAFLSYEQYF

V gene: TRBV29-1
D gene: -
clone size: -
J gene: TRBJ2-2
CDR3 DNA: TGCAGCGGGGGATCGAACACCGGGGAGCTGTTTTTT
CDR3 protein: CSGGSNTGELFF

V gene: TRBV28
D gene: -
clone size: many
J gene: TRBJ2-7
CDR3 DNA: TGTGCCAGCAGTTTCATAACCGGGACTCACGAGCAGTACTTC
CDR3 protein: CASSFITGTHEQYF

V gene: TRBV11-2
D gene: TRBD2
clone size: many
J gene: TRBJ2-7
CDR3 DNA: TGTGCCAGCAGCTTACGGAGCGGGATGGGATCCTACGAGCAGTACTTC
CDR3 protein: CASSLRSGMGSYEQYF

V gene: TRBV2
D gene: TRBD2
clone size: many
J gene: TRBJ2-5
CDR3 DNA: TGTGCCAGCATGGAGGCTAGCGGGAACCAAGAGACCCAGTACTTC
CDR3 protein: CASMEASGNQETQYF

V gene: TRBV12-3/TRBV12-4
D gene: -
clone size: few
J gene: TRBJ2-2
CDR3 DNA: TGTGCCAGCAGCCCCGTTGGCGCGGGGAACACCGGGGAGCTGTTTTTT
CDR3 protein: CASSPVGAGNTGELFF

V gene: TRBV4-1
D gene: TRBD1
clone size: -
J gene: TRBJ2-7
CDR3 DNA: TGCGCCAGCAGCCCGACCAGGGACAGGGGGTCCTACGAGCAGTACTTC
CDR3 protein: CASSPTRDRGSYEQYF

V gene: TRBV6-1
D gene: TRBD1
clone size: many
J gene: TRBJ1-1
CDR3 DNA: TGTGCCAGCACGGGGCCGGCAGGGGGTGGTGAAGCTTTCTTT
CDR3 protein: CASTGPAGGGEAFF

V gene: TRBV3-1
D gene: TRBD2
clone size: -
J gene: TRBJ2-1
CDR3 DNA: TGTGCCAGCAGCCAACGGACTAGCAGCACATCGCAGTTCTTC
CDR3 protein: CASSQRTSSTSQFF

V gene: TRBV5-1
D gene: TRBD1
clone size: many
J gene: TRBJ1-2
CDR3 DNA: TGCGCCAGCAGCAATGTGGACAGGTCATATGGCTACACCTTC
CDR3 protein: CASSNVDRSYGYTF

V gene: TRBV11-2
D gene: TRBD2
clone size: many
J gene: TRBJ2-5
CDR3 DNA: TGTGCCAGCAGCCGAACGGTCCTAGCGGGAGTTAGGGAGACCCAGTACTTC
CDR3 protein: CASSRTVLAGVRETQYF

V gene: TRBV7-8
D gene: -
clone size: many
J gene: TRBJ1-4
CDR3 DNA: TGTGCCAGCAGCTTAGCAGGGCAGAATAATGAAAAACTGTTTTTT
CDR3 protein: CASSLAGQNNEKLFF

V gene: TRBV11-2
D gene: -
clone size: many
J gene: TRBJ2-7
CDR3 DNA: TGTGCCAGCAGCTTAGATATGACAGTAACCTACGAGCAGTACTTC
CDR3 protein: CASSLDMTVTYEQYF

V gene: TRBV29-1
D gene: -
clone size: few
J gene: TRBJ2-2
CDR3 DNA: TGCAGCGTTTCGGACACCGGGGAGCTGTTTTTT
CDR3 protein: CSVSDTGELFF

V gene: TRBV20-1
D gene: -
clone size: -
J gene: TRBJ2-7
CDR3 DNA: TGCAGTGCTAGACCCAGGGGTCTTTCGTACGAGCAGTACTTC
CDR3 protein: CSARPRGLSYEQYF

V gene: TRBV11-1
D gene: -
clone size: few
J gene: TRBJ2-7
CDR3 DNA: TGTGCCAGCAGCTCCGGGGATTTGCGAAGCCCCTCCTACGAGCAGTACTTC
CDR3 protein: CASSSGDLRSPSYEQYF

V gene: TRBV4-1
D gene: -
clone size: -
J gene: TRBJ2-1
CDR3 DNA: TGCGCCAGCAGCCAAGATCCCCCTATCCCTAGCCGAATTTACAATGAGCAGTTCTTC
CDR3 protein: CASSQDPPIPSRIYNEQFF

V gene: TRBV19
D gene: TRBD1
clone size: -
J gene: TRBJ1-5
CDR3 DNA: TGTGCCAGTAGTATTACAGGGGGCGTCAATCAGCCCCAGCATTTT
CDR3 protein: CASSITGGVNQPQHF

V gene: TRBV29-1
D gene: TRBD1
clone size: many
J gene: TRBJ1-1
CDR3 DNA: TGCAGCGCAGGGGGCGCGAACACTGAAGCTTTCTTT
CDR3 protein: CSAGGANTEAFF

V gene: TRBV5-5
D gene: -
clone size: -
J gene: TRBJ2-1
CDR3 DNA: TGTGCCAGCCCCCCTAAAGGGGCGTACAATGAGCAGTTCTTC
CDR3 protein: CASPPKGAYNEQFF

V gene: TRBV11-2
D gene: -
clone size: many
J gene: TRBJ2-5
CDR3 DNA: TGTGCCAGCAGCCCAGGGTGGTACCAAGAGACCCAGTACTTC
CDR3 protein: CASSPGWYQETQYF

V gene: TRBV7-8
D gene: TRBD2
clone size: many
J gene: TRBJ2-1
CDR3 DNA: TGTGCCAGCAGCCCAGGGGTAGCGGGGAGCTCCTACAATGAGCAGTTCTTC
CDR3 protein: CASSPGVAGSSYNEQFF

V gene: TRBV20-1
D gene: TRBD2
clone size: many
J gene: TRBJ2-1
CDR3 DNA: TGCAGTGCGAGAGGGGGGACTAGCGGGGTTGAGCAGTTCTTC
CDR3 protein: CSARGGTSGVEQFF

V gene: TRBV7-8
D gene: -
clone size: -
J gene: TRBJ1-4
CDR3 DNA: TGTGCCAGCAGCTTAGAAGCTGAAAAACTGTTTTTT
CDR3 protein: CASSLEAEKLFF

V gene: TRBV4-1
D gene: TRBD2
clone size: -
J gene: TRBJ2-7
CDR3 DNA: TGCGCCAGCAGCCCGAGTGGACTAGCGGAGGGGAACTCCTACGAGCAGTACTTC
CDR3 protein: CASSPSGLAEGNSYEQYF

V gene: TRBV9
D gene: TRBD2
clone size: -
J gene: TRBJ2-1
CDR3 DNA: TGTGCCAGCGGACGACTAGCGGGGTACAATGAGCAGTTCTTC
CDR3 protein: CASGRLAGYNEQFF

V gene: TRBV19
D gene: -
clone size: -
J gene: TRBJ1-2
CDR3 DNA: TGTGCCAGTAGTACCCGCCCCCGGACAGCTAAGGGCTACACCTTC
CDR3 protein: CASSTRPRTAKGYTF

V gene: TRBV9
D gene: -
clone size: -
J gene: TRBJ2-5
CDR3 DNA: TGTGCCAGCAGTGGGGGCCTGGGGGTCCCACTCCAAGAGACCCAGTACTTC
CDR3 protein: CASSGGLGVPLQETQYF

V gene: TRBV5-1
D gene: -
clone size: few
J gene: TRBJ1-1
CDR3 DNA: TGCGCCAGCAGCTTGGACGGGCTCAGGGGCACTGAAGCTTTCTTT
CDR3 protein: CASSLDGLRGTEAFF

V gene: TRBV24-1
D gene: -
clone size: -
J gene: TRBJ2-5
CDR3 DNA: TGTGCCACCAGTGATTCTGGGAAGGGCCCTGGAGAGACCCAGTACTTC
CDR3 protein: CATSDSGKGPGETQYF

V gene: TRBV14
D gene: -
clone size: -
J gene: TRBJ2-7
CDR3 DNA: TGTGCCAGCAGCCGGATACCCCGCGACAGCGCCTACGAGCAGCACTTC
CDR3 protein: CASSRIPRDSAYEQHF

V gene: TRBV24-1
D gene: -
clone size: -
J gene: TRBJ2-7
CDR3 DNA: TGTGCCACCAGTGATTCCTCACGACAGACCTACGAGCAGTACTTC
CDR3 protein: CATSDSSRQTYEQYF

V gene: TRBV20-1
D gene: TRBD2
clone size: many
J gene: TRBJ2-2
CDR3 DNA: TGCAGTGCTAGAGATGGGGGTGGGGGAGCAGCGGGGAGACCCGGGGAGCTGTTTTTT
CDR3 protein: CSARDGGGGAAGRPGELFF

V gene: TRBV15
D gene: -
clone size: few
J gene: TRBJ1-1
CDR3 DNA: TGTGCCACCTCCGTCGTAGGGAGTAGGACTGAAGCTTTCTTT
CDR3 protein: CATSVVGSRTEAFF

V gene: TRBV20-1
D gene: -
clone size: -
J gene: TRBJ1-2
CDR3 DNA: TGCAGTGCTAGAGATTCCGGCTACACCTTC
CDR3 protein: CSARDSGYTF